The 19 T cell receptor beta chains given below trace back to one sample, sequenced in a study of control samples from healthy donors and cancer patients. This table comes from immunoSEQ multiplex PCR, and its TCRdb copy is limited to in-frame clones, with some not included. The sample includes roughly 130,000 clones, roughly 91% seen only once; the top ten take 1.7%. The specimen was PBMCs. The receptors derive from a man aged 45 to 65 with head and neck cancer.

The V gene is TRBV9, the J gene TRBJ2-5; D call uncertain. CDR3 length: 14 residues. From germline, CDR1 is SGDLS and CDR2 YYNGEE. The V and J ends lost 4 bases and 4 bases respectively, with 14 bases between them. CDR3 DNA sequence: TGTGCCAGCAGCCAGCCGTCGGTTTCAGAGACCCAGTACTTC. Translated: CASSQPSVSETQYF. Full variable domain (missing parts from reference TRBV9 and TRBJ2-5): DSGVTQTPKHLITATGQRVTLRCSPRSGDLSVYWYQQSLDQGLQFLIQYYNGEERAKGNILERFSAQQFPDLHSELNLSSLELGDSALYFCASSQPSVSETQYFGPGTRLLVL.

The gene calls are TRBV5-1 and TRBJ2-3; D uncertain. The CDR3 runs to 14 residues. V was pared by 5 bases and J by 3 bases, with 13 bases between. From germline, CDR1 is SGHRS and CDR2 YFSETQ. The CDR3 sequence: CASRQDGWTDTQYF. CDR3 nucleotides: TGCGCCAGCAGGCAGGACGGGTGGACAGATACGCAGTATTTT.

V and J are TRBV29-1 and TRBJ2-7; possibly TRBD1 for D (6 bases). The CDR3 covers 12 residues. V was shortened by 3 bases and J by 6 bases, with 12 bases between the two germline ends. Germline V gene sequence: CDR1 SQVTM, CDR2 ANQGSEA. The CDR3 nucleotides read TGCAGCGTTGAGGGACACGGTTTCGAGCAGTACTTC. Translation gives CSVEGHGFEQYF.

V and J are TRBV9 and TRBJ2-3, with TRBD2 matching over 12 bases. This CDR3 has 16 amino acids. J gave up 2 bases and V 4 bases, and 5 bases lay outside the gene matches. Germline V gene data show CDR1 as SGDLS and CDR2 as YYNGEE. The DNA for the CDR3 is TGTGCCAGCAGCCCTAGGACTAGCGGGGACACAGATACGCAGTATTTT. Its translation is CASSPRTSGDTDTQYF.

In its sample, this clone was seen a few times. V and J are TRBV7-3 and TRBJ2-6; D possibly uses TRBD1 or TRBD2 (6 bases each). CDR1 is SGHTA and CDR2 is FQGTGA in the germline V gene. The CDR3 contains 16 residues. The V gene lost 8 bases and the J gene lost 1 base, with 15 bases spanning the gap. Here the CDR3 DNA reads TGTGCCAGCGGGGTCGGGGGCGGATCTGGGGCCAACGTCCTGACTTTC. Its translation is CASGVGGGSGANVLTF.

The chain recombines TRBV4-3 with TRBJ1-2, with TRBD1 identical over 9 bases. J gave up 2 bases and V 6 bases, and 4 bases lay outside the gene matches. The CDR3 spans 14 residues. Looked up from germline, CDR1 is LGHNA and CDR2 is YSLEER. CDR3 nucleotide sequence: TGCGCCAGCAGTCGGGACAGGGCCAACTATGGCTACACCTTC. The encoded protein is CASSRDRANYGYTF.

The rearrangement links TRBV7-9 to TRBJ1-1; D unresolved. This CDR3 comprises 15 residues. Trimming pared 0 bases from V and 1 base from J, leaving 9 bases between. Looked up from germline, CDR1 is SEHNR and CDR2 is FQNEAQ (reference sequence). In DNA, the CDR3 is TGTGCCAGCAGCTTAGCAGAACCCGGGAACACTGAAGCTTTCTTT. Protein: CASSLAEPGNTEAFF.

The chain uses TRBV27 and TRBJ1-2, with D possibly TRBD1 on 5 matching bases. Germline CDR1 reads MNHEY; CDR2 reads SMNVEV (reference sequence). This CDR3 has 15 amino acids. Deletions cut 0 bases from V and 4 bases from J, with 12 bases between. The CDR3 loop is CASSLSTGGGYGYTF. In nucleotides, the CDR3 is TGTGCCAGCAGTTTATCGACTGGGGGGGGCTATGGCTACACCTTC.

The V gene is TRBV6-6, the J gene TRBJ1-6; the match to TRBD1 covers 7 bases. The length of the CDR3 is 16 residues. Germline CDR1 MNHNY, CDR2 SVGAGI (reference sequence). V lost 4 bases, J lost 4 bases, and 7 bases stayed unmatched. The CDR3 sequence is CASSLPPGQYNSPLHF. As DNA, the CDR3 is TGTGCCAGCAGTTTGCCCCCGGGACAGTATAATTCACCCCTCCACTTT.

This rearrangement joins TRBV9 to TRBJ2-1; 8 nucleotides line up with TRBD2. The CDR3 contains 13 residues. V was pared by 4 bases and J by 7 bases, with 4 bases of the junction left unmatched. Per germline, CDR1 SGDLS and CDR2 YYNGEE. DNA for the CDR3: TGTGCCAGCAGCCACACGGGAGGGAATGAGCAGTTCTTC. The encoded protein is CASSHTGGNEQFF.

This clone has just one count. J is TRBJ2-1 and V is TRBV5-4, with D maybe TRBD1 (5 bases). V was cut by 4 bases and J by 4 bases, with 15 bases left in between. The CDR3 length is 15 residues. Looked up from germline, CDR1 is SGHNT and CDR2 is YYREEE (reference sequence). The CDR3, as DNA: TGTGCCAGCAGCCCCGAAGGGGCCCCTTACAATGAGCAGTTCTTC. Its translation: CASSPEGAPYNEQFF. Full variable domain (rest looked up from reference TRBV5-4 and TRBJ2-1): ETGVTQSPTHLIKTRGQQVTLRCSSQSGHNTVSWYQQALGQGPQFIFQYYREEENGRGNFPPRFSGLQFPNYSSELNVNALELDDSALYLCASSPEGAPYNEQFFGPGTRLTVL.

In DNA, the CDR3 is TGTGCCAGTAGTAAGGCGGGGATTGGTGGCTACACCTTC. This translates into CASSKAGIGGYTF. The chain uses TRBV19 and TRBJ1-2; no clear D. V was clipped by 4 bases and J by 7 bases, with 13 bases between them. Germline-derived CDR1 and CDR2 are LNHDA and SQIVND (reference sequence). This CDR3 region has 13 residues.

This clone was seen only a few times. V gene TRBV12-3 or TRBV12-4 combines with J gene TRBJ2-3; D is undetermined. CDR3 length: 13 amino acids. Trimming removed 5 bases from V and 2 bases from J, with 8 bases in between. The CDR3 nucleotides are TGTGCCAGCAGTCTCTCCCACACAGATACGCAGTATTTT. It is translated as CASSLSHTDTQYF.

As DNA, the CDR3 is TGTGCCAGCACCGGACGGCTCACCGGGGAGCTGTTTTTT. Translation: CASTGRLTGELFF. The chain combines TRBV2 with TRBJ2-2; no definite D call. Germline loops: CDR1 SNHLY, CDR2 FYNNEI. The CDR3 consists of 13 residues. Trimming cost V 7 bases and J 4 bases, with 10 bases left between them.

The rearrangement uses TRBV18 and TRBJ2-3; D ambiguous. Germline CDR1 is KGHSH and CDR2 is LQKENI. The CDR3 has 14 amino acids. The V end lost 5 bases, the J end lost 0 bases, and 9 bases lay between the germline ends. The CDR3 reads CASSAQVSTDTQYF. The DNA of the CDR3 is TGTGCCAGCTCAGCGCAGGTTAGCACAGATACGCAGTATTTT.

The V and J genes are TRBV18 and TRBJ1-1; 8 bases match TRBD1. Germline CDR1 and CDR2: KGHSH and LQKENI. Trimming took 6 bases from V and 7 from J; bases not matched to a gene: 4. This CDR3 region has 12 residues. This CDR3 reads CASSRDRYEAFF. Written as DNA, the CDR3 is TGTGCCAGCTCTCGGGACAGGTATGAAGCTTTCTTT. The full variable domain, rest sourced from reference TRBV18 and TRBJ1-1, is NAGVMQNPRHLVRRRGQEARLRCSPMKGHSHVYWYRQLPEEGLKFMVYLQKENIIDESGMPKERFSAEFPKEGPSILRIQQVVRGDSAAYFCASSRDRYEAFFGQGTRLTVV.

V and J are TRBV9 and TRBJ2-3, with 9 bases that match TRBD1. This CDR3 comprises 13 residues. Trimming took 3 bases from V and 13 from J; bases not matched to a gene: 9. CDR1 SGDLS and CDR2 YYNGEE come from the germline V gene. This CDR3 reads CASSGRTGGAEYF. The CDR3 DNA sequence: TGTGCCAGCAGCGGGAGAACAGGGGGCGCTGAGTATTTT.

The V and J genes are TRBV5-4 and TRBJ2-1, with 15 bases fitting TRBD2. Germline V gene data show CDR1 as SGHNT and CDR2 as YYREEE (reference sequence). J lost 10 bases, V lost 4 bases, and 9 bases had no gene match. The CDR3 is 16 amino acids. This chain's CDR3 is CASSRRGLAGGGEQFF. In DNA form, the CDR3 reads TGTGCCAGCAGCCGCCGGGGACTAGCGGGGGGCGGAGAGCAGTTCTTC.

The rearrangement uses TRBV7-2 and TRBJ2-1; D possibly matches TRBD1 or TRBD2 (5 bases each). CDR3 size: 16 residues. The ends were cut back, 1 base at V and 3 bases at J, with 13 bases in the middle. The germline CDR1 and CDR2 sequences are SGHTA and FQGNSA. This CDR3 reads CASSLVLGEIYNEQFF. The CDR3 DNA reads TGTGCCAGCAGCTTAGTCTTAGGGGAGATCTACAATGAGCAGTTCTTC. Looking up the rest from reference TRBV7-2 and TRBJ2-1 gives the full variable domain: GAGVSQSPSNKVTEKGKDVELRCDPISGHTALYWYRQSLGQGLEFLIYFQGNSAPDKSGLPSDRFSAERTGGSVSTLTIQRTQQEDSAVYLCASSLVLGEIYNEQFFGPGTRLTVL.